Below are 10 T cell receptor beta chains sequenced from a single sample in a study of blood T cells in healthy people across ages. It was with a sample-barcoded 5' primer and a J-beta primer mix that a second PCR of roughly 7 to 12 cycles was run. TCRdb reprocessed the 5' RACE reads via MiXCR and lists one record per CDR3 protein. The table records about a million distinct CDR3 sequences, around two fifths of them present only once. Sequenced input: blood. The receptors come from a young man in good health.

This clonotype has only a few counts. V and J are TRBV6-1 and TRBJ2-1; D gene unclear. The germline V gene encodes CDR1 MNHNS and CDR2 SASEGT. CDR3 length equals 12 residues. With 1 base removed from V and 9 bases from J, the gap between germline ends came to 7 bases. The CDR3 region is CASSEGLGEQFF. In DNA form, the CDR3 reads TGTGCCAGCAGTGAAGGTCTCGGTGAGCAGTTCTTC.

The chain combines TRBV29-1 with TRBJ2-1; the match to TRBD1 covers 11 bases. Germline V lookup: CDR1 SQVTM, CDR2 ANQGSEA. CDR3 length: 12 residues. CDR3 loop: CLTGTGGDEQFF. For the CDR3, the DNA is TGCCTCACGGGGACAGGGGGGGATGAGCAGTTCTTC.

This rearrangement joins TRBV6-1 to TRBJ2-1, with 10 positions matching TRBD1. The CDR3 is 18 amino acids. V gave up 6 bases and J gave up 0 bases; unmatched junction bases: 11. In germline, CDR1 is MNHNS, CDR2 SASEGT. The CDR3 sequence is CASSLYLGTGDSYNEQFF. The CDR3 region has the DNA TGTGCCAGCAGCCTCTACCTGGGGACAGGGGACTCCTACAATGAGCAGTTCTTC.

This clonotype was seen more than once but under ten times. In DNA form, the CDR3 reads TGTGCCAGCAGTACGGGACTAGCGGGGGGAAATGAGCAGTTCTTC. It encodes CASSTGLAGGNEQFF. The chain employs TRBV12-3 or TRBV12-4 and TRBJ2-1, with 15 positions matching TRBD2. V trimming: 5 bases; J trimming: 7 bases; junction bases outside the gene matches: 3. The CDR3 covers 15 residues.

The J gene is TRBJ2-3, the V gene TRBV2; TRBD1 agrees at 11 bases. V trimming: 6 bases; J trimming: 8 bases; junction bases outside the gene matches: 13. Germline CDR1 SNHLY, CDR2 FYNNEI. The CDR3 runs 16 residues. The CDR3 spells CASSAGQGALAGTQYF. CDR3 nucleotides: TGTGCCAGCAGCGCCGGACAGGGGGCTCTTGCGGGTACGCAGTATTTT.

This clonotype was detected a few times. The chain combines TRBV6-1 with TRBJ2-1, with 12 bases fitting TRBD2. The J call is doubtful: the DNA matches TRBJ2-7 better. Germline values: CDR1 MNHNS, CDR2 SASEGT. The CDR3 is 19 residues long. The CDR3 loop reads CASRDPTSGGLSSYNEQYF. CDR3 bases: TGTGCCAGCAGGGACCCGACTAGCGGGGGATTAAGCTCCTACAATGAGCAGTACTTC.

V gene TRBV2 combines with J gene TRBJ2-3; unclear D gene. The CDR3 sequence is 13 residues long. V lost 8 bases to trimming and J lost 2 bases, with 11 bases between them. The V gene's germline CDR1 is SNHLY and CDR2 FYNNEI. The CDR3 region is CASSRENTDTQYF. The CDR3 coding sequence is TGTGCCAGCTCTCGTGAGAACACAGATACGCAGTATTTT.

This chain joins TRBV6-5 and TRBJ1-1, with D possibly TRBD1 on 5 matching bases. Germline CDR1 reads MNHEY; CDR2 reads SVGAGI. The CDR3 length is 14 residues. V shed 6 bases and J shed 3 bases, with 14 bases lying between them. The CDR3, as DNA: TGTGCCAGCAGATCCCTAGGGGCTCACACTGAAGCTTTCTTT. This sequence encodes CASRSLGAHTEAFF.

CDR3 coding DNA: TGCAGCGTTGAAGATCAGGGGACCTCCTCCTACGAGCAGTACTTC. Protein sequence: CSVEDQGTSSYEQYF. This chain uses TRBV29-1 with TRBJ2-7; D perhaps matches TRBD1 (6 bases). The V and J ends lost 0 bases and 0 bases respectively, with 12 bases between them. Germline CDR1 SQVTM, CDR2 ANQGSEA. The CDR3 is 15 amino acids.

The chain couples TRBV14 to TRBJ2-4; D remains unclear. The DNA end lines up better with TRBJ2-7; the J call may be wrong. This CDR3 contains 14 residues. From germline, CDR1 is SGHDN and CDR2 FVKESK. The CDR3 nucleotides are TGTGCCAGCAGCCAAGTCTTAGGTGACTACGAGCAGTACTTC. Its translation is CASSQVLGDYEQYF.